The entry that follows covers one TCR beta chain sequence. What this receptor recognizes is not known. Base qualities are not recorded, but no much larger clone differs from it by a single base. Sequences SGHRS (CDR1) and YFSETQ (CDR2) are obtained from the germline V gene. Cut back by 2 bases and 4 bases, the V and J ends lie 13 bases apart. The CDR3 starts with the cysteine, ends with the phenylalanine, and has 16 residues. Just the 48-base CDR3 DNA is kept, in frame starting at base 1. The sample belongs to a study of OX40 agonist ivuxolimab in advanced cancers. Study-wide context: The costimulatory receptor OX40 (CD134) was targeted by ivuxolimab, a fully human IgG2 agonistic monoclonal antibody. Prior anti-PD-1, anti-PD-L1 or anti-CTLA-4 therapy was permitted, and about two fifths of dose-escalation patients had received checkpoint inhibitors. Among the roughly 52 dose-escalation patients, around 19 had hepatocellular carcinoma, approximately 15 melanoma, 9 renal cell carcinoma and 9 head and neck cancer. The paper describes the monotherapy dose-escalation part (N of about 55 patients) of the phase I trial of ivuxolimab. Partial responses were achieved by three dose-escalation patients, of whom one had hepatocellular carcinoma and two had cutaneous melanoma. The dose-escalation cohort was roughly 83% male with a mean age of approximately 60 years, ranging from 23 to 79. The point of sequencing TCRbeta in the periphery was to test whether ivuxolimab changed TCR sequence diversity and drove clonal T-cell expansion. Intravenous ivuxolimab was administered to patients every 2 weeks at six dose levels: 0.01, 0.1, 0.3, 1.5, 3 and 10 mg/kg. Overall study results and their limits: Partial responders in the 0.1-3.0 mg/kg groups had among the lowest normalized peripheral clonal expansion, especially among CD8+ T cells. Low levels of normalized T-cell clonal expansion were also seen in some patients who did not respond. At doses from 0.1 to 3.0 mg/kg, clonal expansion was seen in both CD4+ and CD8+ blood T cells between baseline and week 6. After ivuxolimab, more expanded clones were found on average in CD8+ T cells than in CD4+ T cells. The antigen specificity of the clonally expanded peripheral T cells was not determined.

Patients with a history of autoimmune disease or receiving systemic immunosuppression were excluded from the trial. In every dose cohort, peripheral blood was drawn for TCR sequencing at baseline, cycle 4 day 1, and cycle 7 day 1. Samples came from an open-label, multicenter, first-in-human phase I dose-escalation trial of ivuxolimab. Adults with locally advanced or metastatic melanoma, renal cell, hepatocellular, or head and neck squamous cell carcinoma were enrolled in the trial. Before TCR sequencing, CD4+ and CD8+ T cells were separately sorted from peripheral blood. For sequencing of the TCRbeta CDR3 region, genomic DNA was extracted from the sorted cells. TCRbeta CDR3 regions were sequenced using the immunoSEQ Assay. Drawn from immuneACCESS, this table holds only the in-frame rearrangements with V and J called that TCRdb kept. Clones are partly lost; checked studies trace under half to an unresolved V gene and leave the rest unexplained. The sample records 70,000 or so clones, around 80% of which are singletons. Jointly, the top ten make up 0.9% to 1.2% of the sample.

This receptor was obtained from an adult with an advanced solid tumor such as melanoma, head and neck, liver or kidney cancer. Recombination linked TRBV5-1 to TRBJ2-6; a confident D gene designation cannot be given. Sequences were derived from CD4+ or CD8+ T cells sorted from blood, sampled in a trial of the OX40 agonist ivuxolimab. The nucleotides are TGCGCCAGCAGCTTCAATGGGGTTGCAGGGGCCAACGTCCTGACTTTC. Its amino acids are CASSFNGVAGANVLTF.